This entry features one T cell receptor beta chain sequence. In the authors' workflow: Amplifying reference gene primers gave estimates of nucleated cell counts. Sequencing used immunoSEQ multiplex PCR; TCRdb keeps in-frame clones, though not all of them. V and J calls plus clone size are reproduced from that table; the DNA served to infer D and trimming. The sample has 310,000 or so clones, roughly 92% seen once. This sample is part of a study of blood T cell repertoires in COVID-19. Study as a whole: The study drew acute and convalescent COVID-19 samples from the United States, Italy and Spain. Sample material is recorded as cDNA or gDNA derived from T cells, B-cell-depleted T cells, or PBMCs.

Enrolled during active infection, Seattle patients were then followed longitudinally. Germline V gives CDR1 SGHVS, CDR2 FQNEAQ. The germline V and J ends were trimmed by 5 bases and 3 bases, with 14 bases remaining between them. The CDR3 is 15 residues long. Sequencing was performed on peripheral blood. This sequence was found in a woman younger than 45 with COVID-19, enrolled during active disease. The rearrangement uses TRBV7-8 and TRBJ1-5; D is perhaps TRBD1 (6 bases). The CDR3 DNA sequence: TGTGCCAGCAGCCCCACAGGGAGCAACAATCAGCCCCAGCATTTT. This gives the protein CASSPTGSNNQPQHF.